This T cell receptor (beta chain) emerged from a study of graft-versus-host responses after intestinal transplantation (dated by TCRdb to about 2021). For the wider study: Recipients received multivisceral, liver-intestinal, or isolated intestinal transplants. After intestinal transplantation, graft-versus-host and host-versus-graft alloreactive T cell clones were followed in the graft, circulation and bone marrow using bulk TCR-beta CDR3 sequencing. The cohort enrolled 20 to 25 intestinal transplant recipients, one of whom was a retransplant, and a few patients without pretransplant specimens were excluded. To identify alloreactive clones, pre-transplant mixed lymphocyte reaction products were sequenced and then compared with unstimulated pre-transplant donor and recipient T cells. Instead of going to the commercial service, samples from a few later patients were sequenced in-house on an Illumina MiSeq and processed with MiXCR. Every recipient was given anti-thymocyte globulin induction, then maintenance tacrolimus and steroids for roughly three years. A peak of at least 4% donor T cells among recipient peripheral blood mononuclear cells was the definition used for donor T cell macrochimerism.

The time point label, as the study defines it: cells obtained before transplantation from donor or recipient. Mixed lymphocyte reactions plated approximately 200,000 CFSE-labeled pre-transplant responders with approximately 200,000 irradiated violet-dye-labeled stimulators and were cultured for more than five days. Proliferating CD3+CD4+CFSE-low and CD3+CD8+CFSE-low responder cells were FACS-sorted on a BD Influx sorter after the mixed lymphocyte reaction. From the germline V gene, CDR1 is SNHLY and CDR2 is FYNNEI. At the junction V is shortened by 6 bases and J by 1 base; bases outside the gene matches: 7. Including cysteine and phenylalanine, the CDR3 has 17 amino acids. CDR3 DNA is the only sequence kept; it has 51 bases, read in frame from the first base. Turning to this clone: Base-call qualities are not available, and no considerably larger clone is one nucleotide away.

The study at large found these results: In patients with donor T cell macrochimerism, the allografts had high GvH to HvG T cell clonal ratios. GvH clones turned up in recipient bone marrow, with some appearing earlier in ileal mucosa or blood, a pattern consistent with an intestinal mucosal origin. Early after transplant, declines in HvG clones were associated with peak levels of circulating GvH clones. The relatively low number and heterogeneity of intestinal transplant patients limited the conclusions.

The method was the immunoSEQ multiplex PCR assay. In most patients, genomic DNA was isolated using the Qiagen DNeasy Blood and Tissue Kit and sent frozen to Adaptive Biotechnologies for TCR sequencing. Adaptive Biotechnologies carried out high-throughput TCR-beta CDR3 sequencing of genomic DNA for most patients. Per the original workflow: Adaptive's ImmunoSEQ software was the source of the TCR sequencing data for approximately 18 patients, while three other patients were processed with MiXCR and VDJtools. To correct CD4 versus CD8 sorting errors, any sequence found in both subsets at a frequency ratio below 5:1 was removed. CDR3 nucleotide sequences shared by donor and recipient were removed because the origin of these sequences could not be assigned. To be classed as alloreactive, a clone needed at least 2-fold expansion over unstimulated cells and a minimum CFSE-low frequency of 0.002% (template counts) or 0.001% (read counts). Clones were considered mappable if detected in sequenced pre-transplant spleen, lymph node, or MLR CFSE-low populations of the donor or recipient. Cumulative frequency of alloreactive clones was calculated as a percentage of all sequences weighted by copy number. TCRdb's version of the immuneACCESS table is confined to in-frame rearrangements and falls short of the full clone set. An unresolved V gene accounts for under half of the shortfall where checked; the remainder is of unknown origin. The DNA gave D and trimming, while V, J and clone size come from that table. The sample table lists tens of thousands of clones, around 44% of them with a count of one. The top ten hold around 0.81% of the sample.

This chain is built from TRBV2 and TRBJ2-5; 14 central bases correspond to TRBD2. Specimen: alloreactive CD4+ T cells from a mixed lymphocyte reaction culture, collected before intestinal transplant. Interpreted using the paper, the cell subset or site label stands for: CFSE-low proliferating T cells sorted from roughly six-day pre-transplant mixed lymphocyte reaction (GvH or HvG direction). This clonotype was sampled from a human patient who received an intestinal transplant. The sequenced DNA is TGTGCCAGCAGGCTATGGGGGACTAGCGGGGGCCAAGAGACCCAGTACTTC. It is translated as CASRLWGTSGGQETQYF.